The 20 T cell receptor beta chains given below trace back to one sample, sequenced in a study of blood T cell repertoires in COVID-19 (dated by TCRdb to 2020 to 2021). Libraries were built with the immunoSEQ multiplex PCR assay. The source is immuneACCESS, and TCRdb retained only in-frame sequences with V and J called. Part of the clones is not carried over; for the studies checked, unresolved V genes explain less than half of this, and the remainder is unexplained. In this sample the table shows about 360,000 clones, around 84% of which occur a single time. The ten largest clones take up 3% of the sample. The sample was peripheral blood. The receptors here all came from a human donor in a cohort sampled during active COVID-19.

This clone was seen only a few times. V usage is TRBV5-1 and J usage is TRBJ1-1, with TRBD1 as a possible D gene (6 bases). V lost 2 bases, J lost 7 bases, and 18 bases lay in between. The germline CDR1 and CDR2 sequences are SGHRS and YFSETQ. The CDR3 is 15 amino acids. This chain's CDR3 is CASSFDRKAEDEAFF. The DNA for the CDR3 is TGCGCCAGCAGCTTTGACAGGAAGGCTGAGGATGAAGCTTTCTTT.

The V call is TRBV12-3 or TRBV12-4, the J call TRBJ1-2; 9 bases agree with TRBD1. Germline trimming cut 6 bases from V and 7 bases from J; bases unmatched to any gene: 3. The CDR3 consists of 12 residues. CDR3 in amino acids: CASSPDRGGYTF. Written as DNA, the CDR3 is TGTGCCAGCAGCCCGGACAGGGGTGGCTACACCTTC.

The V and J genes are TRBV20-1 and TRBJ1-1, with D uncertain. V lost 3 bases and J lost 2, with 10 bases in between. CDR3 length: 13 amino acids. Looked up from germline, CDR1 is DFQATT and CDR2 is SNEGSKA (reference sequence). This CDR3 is CSASGGSNTEAFF. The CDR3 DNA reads TGCAGTGCTAGTGGCGGCAGTAACACTGAAGCTTTCTTT.

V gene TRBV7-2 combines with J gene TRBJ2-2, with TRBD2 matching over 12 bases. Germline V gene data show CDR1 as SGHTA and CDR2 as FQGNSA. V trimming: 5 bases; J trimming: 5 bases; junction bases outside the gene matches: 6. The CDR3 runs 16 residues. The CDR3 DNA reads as TGTGCCAGCAGCCGGACTAGCGGGGTAGGAACCGGGGAGCTGTTTTTT. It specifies CASSRTSGVGTGELFF.

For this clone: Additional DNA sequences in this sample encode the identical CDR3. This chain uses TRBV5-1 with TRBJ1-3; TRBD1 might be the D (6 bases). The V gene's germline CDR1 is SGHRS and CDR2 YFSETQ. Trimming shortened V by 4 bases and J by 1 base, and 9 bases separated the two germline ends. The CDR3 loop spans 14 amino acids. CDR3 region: CASSPTGSGNTIYF. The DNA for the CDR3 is TGCGCCAGCAGCCCCACAGGGTCTGGAAACACCATATATTTT.

CDR3 in amino acids: CASSYSPEGIKGGYTF. CDR3 DNA: TGTGCCAGCAGTTACTCGCCAGAGGGCATCAAGGGTGGCTACACCTTC. J is TRBJ1-2 and V is TRBV6-6; no firm D call. Between the trimmed V and J ends, which lost 0 bases and 7 bases, there was a span of 18 bases. The V gene's germline CDR1 is MNHNY and CDR2 SVGAGI (reference sequence). This CDR3 comprises 16 residues.

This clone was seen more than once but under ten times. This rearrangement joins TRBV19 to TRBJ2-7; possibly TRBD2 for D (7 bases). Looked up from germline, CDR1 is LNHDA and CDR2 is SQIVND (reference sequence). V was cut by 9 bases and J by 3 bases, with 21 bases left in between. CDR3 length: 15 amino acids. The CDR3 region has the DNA TGTGCCAGCCGCCGGGGGGCAGGGGAAGGCTACGAGCAGTACTTC. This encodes CASRRGAGEGYEQYF.

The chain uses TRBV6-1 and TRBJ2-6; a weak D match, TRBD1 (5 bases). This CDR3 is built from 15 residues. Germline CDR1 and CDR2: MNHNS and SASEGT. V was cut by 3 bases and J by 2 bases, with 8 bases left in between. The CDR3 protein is CASSDRVAGANVLTF. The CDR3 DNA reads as TGTGCCAGCAGTGACAGGGTCGCTGGGGCCAACGTCCTGACTTTC.

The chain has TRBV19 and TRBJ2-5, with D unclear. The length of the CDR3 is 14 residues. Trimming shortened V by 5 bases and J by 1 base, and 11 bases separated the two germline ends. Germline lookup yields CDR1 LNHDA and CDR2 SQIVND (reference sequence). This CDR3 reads CASSPGPAQETQYF. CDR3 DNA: TGTGCCAGTAGTCCTGGGCCAGCCCAAGAGACCCAGTACTTC.

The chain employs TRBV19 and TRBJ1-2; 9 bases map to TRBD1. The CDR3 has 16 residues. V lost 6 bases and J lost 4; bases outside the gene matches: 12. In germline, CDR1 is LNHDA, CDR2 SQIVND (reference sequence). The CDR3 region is CASRPGQGFSSYGYTF. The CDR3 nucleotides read TGTGCCAGTAGGCCGGGACAGGGATTCAGCTCCTATGGCTACACCTTC. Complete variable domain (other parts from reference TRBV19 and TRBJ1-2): DGGITQSPKYLFRKEGQNVTLSCEQNLNHDAMYWYRQDPGQGLRLIYYSQIVNDFQKGDIAEGYSVSREKKESFPLTVTSAQKNPTAFYLCASRPGQGFSSYGYTFGSGTRLTVV.

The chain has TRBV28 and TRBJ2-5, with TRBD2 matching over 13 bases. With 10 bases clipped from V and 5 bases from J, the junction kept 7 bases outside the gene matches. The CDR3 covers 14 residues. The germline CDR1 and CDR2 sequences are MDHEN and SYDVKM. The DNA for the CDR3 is TGTGCCACGAGGACTAGCGGGAGTTCGGAGACCCAGTACTTC. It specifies CATRTSGSSETQYF.

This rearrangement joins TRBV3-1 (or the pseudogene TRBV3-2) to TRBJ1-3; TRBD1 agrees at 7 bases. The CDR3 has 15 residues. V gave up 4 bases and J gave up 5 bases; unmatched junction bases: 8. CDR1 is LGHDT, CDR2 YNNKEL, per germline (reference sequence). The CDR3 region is CASSLDRDRRNTIYF. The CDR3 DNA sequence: TGTGCCAGCAGCCTCGACAGGGACAGAAGAAACACCATATATTTT.

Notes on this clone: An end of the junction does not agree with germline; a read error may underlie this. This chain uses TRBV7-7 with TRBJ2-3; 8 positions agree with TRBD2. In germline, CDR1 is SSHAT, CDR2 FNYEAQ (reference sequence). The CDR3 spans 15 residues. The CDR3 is CASSLAGPGTDTQYF. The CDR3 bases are TGTGCTAGCAGCCTAGCGGGCCCGGGGACAGATACGCAGTATTTT.

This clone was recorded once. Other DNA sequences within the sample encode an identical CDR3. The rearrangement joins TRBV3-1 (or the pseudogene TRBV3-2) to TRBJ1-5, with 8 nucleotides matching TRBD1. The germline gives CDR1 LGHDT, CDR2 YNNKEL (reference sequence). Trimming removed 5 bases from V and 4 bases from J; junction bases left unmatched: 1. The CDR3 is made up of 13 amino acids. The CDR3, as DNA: TGTGCCAGCAGCGACAGGGGTAATCAGCCCCAGCATTTT. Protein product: CASSDRGNQPQHF.

The CDR3 reads CSASLSGGSAEAFF. For the CDR3, the DNA is TGCAGTGCTAGTCTGTCGGGGGGGTCCGCTGAAGCTTTCTTT. The gene calls are TRBV20-1 and TRBJ1-1; maybe TRBD1 (5 bases). V was clipped by 3 bases and J by 6 bases, with 17 bases between them. Germline lookup yields CDR1 DFQATT and CDR2 SNEGSKA (reference sequence). The CDR3 contains 14 residues.

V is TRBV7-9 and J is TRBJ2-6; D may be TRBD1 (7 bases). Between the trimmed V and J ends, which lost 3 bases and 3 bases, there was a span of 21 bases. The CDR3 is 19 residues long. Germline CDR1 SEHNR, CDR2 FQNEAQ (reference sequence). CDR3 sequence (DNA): TGTGCCAGCAGCTTCACTCAGGGGGGTCTAAGGATTGGGGCCAACGTCCTGACTTTC. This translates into CASSFTQGGLRIGANVLTF.

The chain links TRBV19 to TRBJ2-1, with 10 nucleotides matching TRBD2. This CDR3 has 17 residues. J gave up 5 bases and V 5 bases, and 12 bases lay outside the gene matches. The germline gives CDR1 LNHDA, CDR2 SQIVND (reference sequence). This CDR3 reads CASSRALAGESDNEQFF. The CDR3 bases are TGTGCCAGTAGTCGGGCCCTAGCGGGAGAGTCCGACAATGAGCAGTTCTTC.

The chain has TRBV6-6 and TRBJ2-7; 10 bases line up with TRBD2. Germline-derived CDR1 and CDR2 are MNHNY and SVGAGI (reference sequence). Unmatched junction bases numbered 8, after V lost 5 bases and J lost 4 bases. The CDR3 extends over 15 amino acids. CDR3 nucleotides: TGTGCCAGCAGTCAAAGGTTTAGCGGGAGGTACGAGCAGTACTTC. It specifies CASSQRFSGRYEQYF.

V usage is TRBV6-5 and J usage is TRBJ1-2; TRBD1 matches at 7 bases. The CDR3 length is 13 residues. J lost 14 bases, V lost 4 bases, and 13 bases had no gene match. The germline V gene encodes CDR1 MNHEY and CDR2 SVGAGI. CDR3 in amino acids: CASSSTGDRSLTF. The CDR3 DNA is TGTGCCAGCAGTTCCACAGGGGACCGATCGTTAACCTTC.

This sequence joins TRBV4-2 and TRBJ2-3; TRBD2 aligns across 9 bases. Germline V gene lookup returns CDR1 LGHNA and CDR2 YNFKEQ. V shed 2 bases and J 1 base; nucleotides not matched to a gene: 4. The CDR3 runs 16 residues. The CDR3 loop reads CASSQLAGRRTDTQYF. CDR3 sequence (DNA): TGTGCCAGCAGCCAACTAGCGGGAAGACGCACAGATACGCAGTATTTT.